Shown below are 31 T cell receptor beta chains from a single sample sequenced in a study of blood T cell repertoires in COVID-19. Measured with immunoSEQ multiplex PCR; TCRdb has only the in-frame clones, and not every one. The sample comprises 15,000 to 20,000 clones, 91% of which are singletons, and 3.5% to 4.5% rests with the top ten. Specimen: peripheral blood. The receptors shown here come from a human donor in a cohort sampled during active COVID-19.

The genes are TRBV7-9 and TRBJ2-7; the match to TRBD1 covers 7 bases. The CDR3 is 14 residues long. Trimming removed 6 bases from V and 5 bases from J; junction bases left unmatched: 10. Germline V CDR1 and CDR2: SEHNR, FQNEAQ (reference sequence). The CDR3 DNA sequence: TGTGCCAGCAGACTAACACAGGGGACCGACGAGCAGTACTTC. Protein: CASRLTQGTDEQYF.

The V call is TRBV6-5, the J call TRBJ2-4; no clear D gene. V lost 0 bases and J 0 bases, leaving 6 bases between the germline ends. The CDR3 has 15 residues. Looked up from germline, CDR1 is MNHEY and CDR2 is SVGAGI. CDR3 residues: CASSYSSLAKNIQYF. CDR3 nucleotide sequence: TGTGCCAGCAGTTACTCGTCACTAGCCAAAAACATTCAGTACTTC.

The rearrangement links TRBV9 to TRBJ2-1; perhaps TRBD2 as D (7 bases). This CDR3 has 18 amino acids. Germline-derived CDR1 and CDR2 are SGDLS and YYNGEE. Trimming stripped 4 bases from V and 0 bases from J, with 20 bases between. The DNA for the CDR3 is TGTGCCAGCAGCTCCCTAGGGGGGGTCTCTTTCTCCTACAATGAGCAGTTCTTC. As protein: CASSSLGGVSFSYNEQFF.

J is TRBJ1-1 and V is TRBV2; 7 bases match TRBD1. The ends lost 8 bases at V and 5 bases at J; junction bases unmatched: 8. Germline values: CDR1 SNHLY, CDR2 FYNNEI. The CDR3 is 13 residues long. CDR3 protein: CASDTGVGTEAFF. DNA for the CDR3: TGTGCCAGCGATACAGGGGTAGGAACTGAAGCTTTCTTT.

The genes are TRBV29-1 and TRBJ2-3; possible D gene TRBD2, 7 bases. Germline V gene data show CDR1 as SQVTM and CDR2 as ANQGSEA. The CDR3 contains 15 residues. The V and J ends lost 2 bases and 1 base respectively, with 13 bases between them. This CDR3 is CSVEFGGRGTDTQYF. In nucleotides, the CDR3 is TGCAGCGTTGAATTCGGGGGGCGGGGCACAGATACGCAGTATTTT.

This chain connects TRBV2 to TRBJ1-5, with no clear D. Germline V gene lookup returns CDR1 SNHLY and CDR2 FYNNEI. This CDR3 spans 15 amino acids. The V end was cut by 8 bases, the J end by 0 bases, with 14 bases between. The CDR3 reads CASARGRNSNQPQHF. CDR3 nucleotides: TGTGCCAGCGCTCGAGGGAGAAATAGCAATCAGCCCCAGCATTTT.

The rearrangement uses TRBV18 and TRBJ2-1, with a weak D call TRBD1 (6 bases). The V end was cut by 0 bases, the J end by 4 bases, with 13 bases between. Per the germline V gene, CDR1 is KGHSH and CDR2 is LQKENI. The CDR3 runs 16 residues. As DNA, the CDR3 is TGTGCCAGCTCACCACCGAGCAGGGGCCCTTACAATGAGCAGTTCTTC. As protein: CASSPPSRGPYNEQFF.

V and J are TRBV5-1 and TRBJ1-1; 10 bases align to TRBD1. The CDR3 runs to 15 residues. With V trimmed by 4 bases and J by 1 base, 4 bases remained unmatched. Germline CDR1 SGHRS, CDR2 YFSETQ. The DNA for the CDR3 is TGCGCCAGCAGCATACGGACAGGGGGGAACACTGAAGCTTTCTTT. Its protein is CASSIRTGGNTEAFF. The whole variable domain, remainder taken from reference TRBV5-1 and TRBJ1-1, is KAGVTQTPRYLIKTRGQQVTLSCSPISGHRSVSWYQQTPGQGLQFLFEYFSETQRNKGNFPGRFSGRQFSNSRSEMNVSTLELGDSALYLCASSIRTGGNTEAFFGQGTRLTVV.

This clone was detected only a few times. V gene TRBV6-5 combines with J gene TRBJ2-5, with 8 bases lining up with TRBD1. The germline CDR1 and CDR2 sequences are MNHEY and SVGAGI. Germline trimming cut 7 bases from V and 0 bases from J; bases unmatched to any gene: 7. The length of the CDR3 is 15 residues. The CDR3 region is CASIPGQAYQETQYF. CDR3 nucleotide sequence: TGTGCCAGCATACCGGGACAGGCCTACCAAGAGACCCAGTACTTC.

V usage is TRBV27 and J usage is TRBJ1-5; maybe TRBD1 (5 bases). CDR1 is MNHEY and CDR2 is SMNVEV in the germline V gene (reference sequence). There are 14 residues in the CDR3. The germline V and J ends were trimmed by 2 bases and 2 bases, with 7 bases remaining between them. Here the CDR3 DNA reads TGTGCCAGCAGTTTAGTCAGGGGCAATCAGCCCCAGCATTTT. This codes for CASSLVRGNQPQHF.

The V call is TRBV6-2 or TRBV6-3, the J call TRBJ1-1; TRBD1 might be the D (5 bases). Deletions cut 5 bases from V and 5 bases from J, with 33 bases between. CDR3 length: 20 amino acids. Germline V CDR1 and CDR2: MNHEY, SVGEGT. The CDR3 loop is CASSPPGTLPEVPHPTEAFF. The DNA for the CDR3 is TGTGCCAGCAGTCCCCCCGGGACTCTGCCCGAAGTACCTCATCCGACTGAAGCTTTCTTT.

The chain has TRBV7-2 and TRBJ2-3; tentative D call: TRBD2 (6 bases). Per the germline V gene, CDR1 is SGHTA and CDR2 is FQGNSA. With 3 bases removed from V and 0 bases from J, the gap between germline ends came to 13 bases. The CDR3 contains 16 residues. DNA for the CDR3: TGTGCCAGCAGCTTTAATACGGGGGTTAGCACAGATACGCAGTATTTT. Residues: CASSFNTGVSTDTQYF.

The J gene is TRBJ1-3, the V gene TRBV21-1; the table's TRBD1 call for D was not verified on the DNA. TRBV21-1 is reported as a pseudogene. CDR3 size: 16 residues. The CDR3 coding sequence is TGTGCCAGCAGCTCCCAGGACAGGGGACGTGGAAACACCATATATTTT. Translating it yields CASSSQDRGRGNTIYF.

The rearrangement links TRBV7-2 to TRBJ1-4; D perhaps matches TRBD1 (5 bases). Germline CDR1 is SGHTA and CDR2 is FQGNSA. This CDR3 region has 15 residues. V was shortened by 5 bases and J by 6 bases, with 16 bases between the two germline ends. CDR3: CASSLQQAAYEKLFF. CDR3 DNA sequence: TGTGCCAGCAGCCTACAACAGGCCGCCTATGAAAAACTGTTTTTT. Based on the CDR3 plus reference TRBV7-2 and TRBJ1-4, the full variable domain is GAGVSQSPSNKVTEKGKDVELRCDPISGHTALYWYRQSLGQGLEFLIYFQGNSAPDKSGLPSDRFSAERTGGSVSTLTIQRTQQEDSAVYLCASSLQQAAYEKLFFGSGTQLSVL.

On this clone: The same CDR3 also results from other DNA sequences found in this sample. V usage is TRBV19 and J usage is TRBJ1-5, with D possibly being TRBD1 (6 bases). Germline loops: CDR1 LNHDA, CDR2 SQIVND (reference sequence). The CDR3 sequence is 16 residues long. V lost 6 bases and J 5 bases, leaving 20 bases between the germline ends. The DNA of the CDR3 is TGTGCCAGTAGGGGACACCAGGACATCGGGCATCAGCCCCAGCATTTT. This codes for CASRGHQDIGHQPQHF.

This clone was found once. The chain joins TRBV6-6 to TRBJ1-3; weak D call: TRBD1 (5 bases). Trimming took 5 bases from V and 0 from J, leaving 17 bases between them. The CDR3 spans 17 residues. Germline V CDR1 and CDR2: MNHNY, SVGAGI (reference sequence). CDR3 residues: CASSPTGLANSGNTIYF. DNA for the CDR3: TGTGCCAGCAGTCCGACGGGACTTGCTAACTCTGGAAACACCATATATTTT.

The rearrangement uses TRBV20-1 and TRBJ2-7; 7 bases match TRBD2. The V gene end was trimmed by 6 bases and the J gene end by 3 bases; junction bases not matched to a gene: 2. The CDR3 totals 11 residues. From germline, CDR1 is DFQATT and CDR2 SNEGSKA (reference sequence). The CDR3 sequence: CSAASGYEQYV. The CDR3 DNA reads TGCAGTGCCGCTAGCGGCTACGAGCAGTACGTC.

This clone has a handful of counts. The chain employs TRBV7-9 and TRBJ2-3, with D unclear. V dropped 3 bases and J dropped 2 bases, with 12 bases sitting between them. The CDR3 has 15 residues. Germline V gene sequence: CDR1 SEHNR, CDR2 FQNEAQ (reference sequence). The CDR3 spells CASSLSNFLTDTQYF. Written as DNA, the CDR3 is TGTGCCAGCAGCTTGTCCAACTTTCTCACAGATACGCAGTATTTT.

The genes are TRBV5-1 and TRBJ2-4; D gene uncertain. V shed 0 bases and J shed 0 bases, with 7 bases lying between them. The CDR3 spans 15 residues. The germline gives CDR1 SGHRS, CDR2 YFSETQ. CDR3 region: CASSLDSLAKNIQYF. The CDR3 nucleotides are TGCGCCAGCAGCTTGGACAGCTTAGCCAAAAACATTCAGTACTTC.

The CDR3 protein is CASSPGQWVNQPQHF. CDR3 nucleotide sequence: TGTGCCAGCAGTCCCGGACAGTGGGTCAATCAGCCCCAGCATTTT. The V and J genes are TRBV27 and TRBJ1-5, with a tentative D call TRBD1 (6 bases). V was trimmed by 5 bases and J by 3 bases, leaving 14 bases between them. This CDR3 is built from 15 residues. Germline V CDR1 and CDR2: MNHEY, SMNVEV (reference sequence).

V is TRBV4-3 and J is TRBJ2-7, with D unclear. This CDR3 has 14 amino acids. Per germline, CDR1 LGHNA and CDR2 YSLEER. Trimming took 1 base from V and 1 from J, leaving 8 bases between them. In DNA form, the CDR3 reads TGCGCCAGCAGCCAAGCCGCGCAATCCTACGAGCAGTACTTC. As protein: CASSQAAQSYEQYF.

The chain combines TRBV18 with TRBJ2-1; 8 nucleotides align to TRBD2. The CDR3 is 14 residues long. Germline CDR1 and CDR2: KGHSH and LQKENI. Trimming took 3 bases from V and 8 from J; bases not matched to a gene: 6. The CDR3 region is CASSPGGAGDEQFF. The DNA of the CDR3 is TGTGCCAGCTCACCTGGGGGAGCGGGGGATGAGCAGTTCTTC.

This chain uses TRBV30 with TRBJ2-1; D is possibly TRBD1 (6 bases). This CDR3 has 14 residues. Trimming pared 5 bases from V and 6 bases from J, leaving 17 bases between. CDR1 is GTSNPN, CDR2 SVGIG, per germline (reference sequence). The CDR3 DNA reads TGTGCCTGGGGCCGGCAGGGGTCTGCCAATGAGCAGTTCTTC. It is translated as CAWGRQGSANEQFF. The full variable domain, its missing parts supplied by reference TRBV30 and TRBJ2-1, is SQTIHQWPATLVQPVGSPLSLECTVEGTSNPNLYWYRQAAGRGLQLLFYSVGIGQISSEVPQNLSASRPQDRQFILSSKKLLLSDSGFYLCAWGRQGSANEQFFGPGTRLTVL.

The chain is built from TRBV5-1 and TRBJ2-2; D is undetermined. This CDR3 is 14 amino acids long. Trimming removed 4 bases at V and 4 bases at J, with 11 bases between. Per germline, CDR1 SGHRS and CDR2 YFSETQ. The CDR3 sequence: CASSARTGTGELFF. The CDR3, as DNA: TGCGCCAGCAGCGCGAGAACGGGCACCGGGGAGCTGTTTTTT.

The gene calls are TRBV11-3 and TRBJ2-7, with 7 bases matching TRBD1. Looked up from germline, CDR1 is SGHNT and CDR2 is YENEEA. CDR3 size: 12 residues. With 7 bases clipped from V and 3 bases from J, the junction kept 3 bases outside the gene matches. As DNA, the CDR3 is TGTGCCAGCAAAGACAGGGACTACGAGCAGTACTTC. Its translation: CASKDRDYEQYF.

V is TRBV18 and J is TRBJ2-3, with D hard to call. The germline V gene has CDR1 KGHSH and CDR2 LQKENI. Trimming left V 2 bases short and J 6 bases short, with 6 bases between. The CDR3 totals 12 residues. The chain's CDR3 is CASSPTRDTQYF. CDR3 nucleotides: TGTGCCAGCTCACCAACTCGGGATACGCAGTATTTT.

The gene calls are TRBV5-1 and TRBJ2-2, with a weak D call TRBD2 (6 bases). The CDR3 length is 15 residues. CDR1 and CDR2 from the germline V gene are SGHRS and YFSETQ. Trimming removed 3 bases at V and 6 bases at J, with 15 bases between. CDR3 protein: CASSSTGDWAGELFF. As DNA, the CDR3 is TGCGCCAGCAGCTCGACGGGGGACTGGGCCGGGGAGCTGTTTTTT.

The chain couples TRBV19 to TRBJ1-1, with 8 bases lining up with TRBD1. CDR3 length equals 16 residues. The germline gives CDR1 LNHDA, CDR2 SQIVND (reference sequence). V was pared by 7 bases and J by 3 bases, with 13 bases of the junction left unmatched. CDR3 region: CASTRTGSGSYTEAFF. The CDR3 DNA reads TGTGCCAGTACCAGGACAGGGTCGGGTTCGTACACTGAAGCTTTCTTT.

The genes are TRBV4-3 and TRBJ1-2; tentatively, D is TRBD1 (6 bases). Trimming shortened V by 2 bases and J by 3 bases, and 13 bases separated the two germline ends. The germline gives CDR1 LGHNA, CDR2 YSLEER. The CDR3 sequence is 15 residues long. DNA for the CDR3: TGCGCCAGCAGCCAAAATTTACAGGGCGACTATGGCTACACCTTC. Translation: CASSQNLQGDYGYTF.

The J gene is TRBJ1-2, the V gene TRBV21-1; whether TRBD1, the table's D call, matches the DNA was not checked. TRBV21-1 is recorded as a pseudogene. This CDR3 comprises 13 residues. The CDR3 loop is CASSSGTDYGYTF. The CDR3 nucleotides are TGTGCCAGCAGTTCCGGGACAGACTATGGCTACACCTTC.

V and J are TRBV19 and TRBJ1-2, with D possibly matching TRBD1 (5 bases). Germline V gives CDR1 LNHDA, CDR2 SQIVND (reference sequence). The V gene lost 8 bases and the J gene lost 7 bases, with 17 bases spanning the gap. This CDR3 has 13 residues. The DNA for the CDR3 is TGTGCCAGTCGTCGGGGGGGAGGTGGTGGCTACACCTTC. Protein product: CASRRGGGGGYTF. The full variable domain, completed using reference TRBV19 and TRBJ1-2, is DGGITQSPKYLFRKEGQNVTLSCEQNLNHDAMYWYRQDPGQGLRLIYYSQIVNDFQKGDIAEGYSVSREKKESFPLTVTSAQKNPTAFYLCASRRGGGGGYTFGSGTRLTVV.